A selection of T cell receptor beta chains follows, all from one sample in a study of radiotherapy plus CTLA-4 blockade in lung cancer. The method was immunoSEQ multiplex PCR; TCRdb's version includes in-frame clones alone and lacks a portion of them. The repertoire includes around 40,000 clones, approximately 68% of them detected once, and around 8.9% sits in the top ten. The material was peripheral blood, obtained from a patient treated with radiotherapy plus ipilimumab. Receptors originate from a human donor with non-small cell lung cancer who had stable disease on radiotherapy plus ipilimumab. CDR3s include the opening cysteine and the closing phenylalanine or tryptophan. Each record gives: D gene, J gene, V gene, clone size, CDR3 length, CDR3 protein, CDR3 DNA. The D gene is left open where the match is weak. Not every row has a clone size; where given, it reads once, few, many or a size class.

>NA|TRBJ2-2|TRBV7-9|NA|15
CASSLARPNTGELFF
TGTGCCAGCAGCTTAGCCAGGCCGAACACCGGGGAGCTGTTTTTT
>TRBD2|TRBJ2-5|TRBV7-2|NA|16
CASSLSTSGGQETQYF
TGTGCCAGCAGCTTAAGTACTAGCGGGGGCCAAGAGACCCAGTACTTC
>NA|TRBJ1-2|TRBV7-8|NA|12
CASSGRGLGYTF
TGTGCCAGCAGCGGCAGGGGTCTTGGCTACACCTTC
>NA|TRBJ2-1|TRBV7-3|NA|15
CASSLVSGSYNEQFF
TGTGCCAGCAGCTTAGTGTCAGGGTCGTACAATGAGCAGTTCTTC
>NA|TRBJ2-3|TRBV5-4|NA|15
CASSGRGFTADTQYF
TGTGCCAGCTCTGGCCGGGGGTTCACCGCAGATACGCAGTATTTT
>NA|TRBJ1-4|TRBV9|NA|15
CASSATGKGYEKLFF
TGTGCCAGCAGCGCGACCGGGAAAGGTTATGAAAAACTGTTTTTT
>TRBD1|TRBJ1-5|TRBV29-1|NA|12
CSVQGAGQPQHF
TGCAGCGTTCAGGGGGCAGGACAGCCCCAGCATTTT
>NA|TRBJ2-5|TRBV7-2|NA|13
CASSLAPPREQYF
TGTGCCAGCAGCTTAGCCCCACCTCGAGAGCAGTACTTC
>NA|TRBJ2-7|TRBV18|once|16
CASSPLGGENSYEQYF
TGTGCCAGCTCACCTCTCGGCGGGGAAAACTCCTACGAGCAGTACTTC
>TRBD1|TRBJ1-1|TRBV11-1|few|16
CASSYGGGQGDTEAFF
TGTGCCAGCAGCTATGGCGGAGGTCAGGGGGACACTGAAGCTTTCTTT
>NA|TRBJ1-2|TRBV2|few|12
CASTSGAYGYTF
TGTGCCAGCACCTCAGGCGCCTATGGCTACACCTTC
>NA|TRBJ1-1|TRBV7-9|NA|13
CASSLYRDTEAFF
TGTGCCAGCAGCTTATACAGGGACACTGAAGCTTTCTTT
>NA|TRBJ1-4|TRBV5-1|NA|18
CASSLRPTGGGTNEKLFF
TGCGCCAGCAGCTTGAGGCCGACTGGGGGGGGCACTAATGAAAAACTGTTTTTT
>NA|TRBJ2-7|TRBV7-8|NA|14
CASSFTGGIFEQYF
TGTGCCAGCAGCTTTACTGGGGGGATCTTTGAGCAGTACTTC
>NA|TRBJ2-6|TRBV11-3|NA|18
CASSSPGGGSLGANVLTF
TGTGCCAGCAGCTCCCCGGGAGGGGGCTCTTTGGGGGCCAACGTCCTGACTTTC
>TRBD1|TRBJ1-2|TRBV6-5|few|13
CASSPGQLYGYTF
TGTGCCAGCAGTCCGGGACAGCTCTATGGCTACACCTTC
>TRBD1|TRBJ1-2|TRBV29-1|few|11
CSSSTGEGYTF
TGCAGCTCCTCGACAGGGGAGGGCTACACCTTC
>NA|TRBJ1-3|TRBV11-2|NA|15
CASSFTGGSGNTIYF
TGTGCCAGCAGCTTCACAGGAGGGTCTGGAAACACCATATATTTT
>NA|TRBJ1-3|TRBV5-1|NA|14
CASSFGGNGNTIYF
TGCGCCAGCAGCTTCGGGGGGAATGGAAACACCATATATTTT
>NA|TRBJ2-4|TRBV5-4|NA|17
CASSFAGGAYAKNIQYF
TGTGCCAGCAGCTTTGCAGGTGGGGCCTATGCCAAAAACATTCAGTACTTC
>TRBD1|TRBJ1-2|TRBV29-1|NA|13
CSVLGTGIGGYTF
TGCAGCGTCCTAGGGACAGGGATTGGTGGCTACACCTTC
>TRBD1|TRBJ1-2|TRBV5-6|NA|15
CASSSQGAKDYGYTF
TGTGCCAGCAGCTCACAGGGGGCGAAAGACTATGGCTACACCTTC
>TRBD1|TRBJ1-4|TRBV25-1|NA|16
CASSDSAGGTNEKLFF
TGTGCCAGCAGTGACAGTGCAGGGGGGACTAATGAAAAACTGTTTTTT
>TRBD2|TRBJ2-3|TRBV18|NA|19
CASSPRWTSGGPIGDTQYF
TGTGCCAGCTCACCCCGATGGACTAGCGGGGGGCCGATTGGAGATACGCAGTATTTT
>NA|TRBJ1-1|TRBV7-2|NA|14
CASSPTFMNTEAFF
TGTGCCAGCAGCCCGACATTCATGAACACTGAAGCTTTCTTT
>TRBD1|TRBJ1-1|TRBV10-3|NA|15
CAISGDDRGTTEAFF
TGTGCCATCAGTGGGGACGACAGGGGAACTACTGAAGCTTTCTTT
>NA|TRBJ1-2|TRBV4-3|NA|15
CASSPTPQGNYGYTF
TGCGCCAGCAGCCCCACACCACAGGGAAACTATGGCTACACCTTC
>TRBD1|TRBJ2-3|TRBV5-4|NA|14
CASSDRVGADTQYF
TGTGCCAGCAGCGACAGGGTTGGAGCAGATACGCAGTATTTT
>NA|TRBJ1-6|TRBV5-4|NA|14
CASSLVSGDSPLHF
TGTGCCAGCAGCTTGGTGTCAGGCGATTCACCCCTCCACTTT
>TRBD1|TRBJ1-2|TRBV19|NA|12
CASSTGGDGYTF
TGTGCCAGTTCCACAGGGGGCGATGGCTACACCTTC
>TRBD1|TRBJ1-1|TRBV29-1|NA|14
CSALTGGWNTEAFF
TGCAGCGCACTAACAGGGGGCTGGAACACTGAAGCTTTCTTT
>TRBD1|TRBJ1-6|TRBV28|NA|13
CASSNGQGKPLHF
TGTGCCAGCAGTAATGGACAGGGGAAACCCCTCCACTTT
>NA|TRBJ1-3|TRBV7-9|NA|17
CASSPGGGRPSGNTIYF
TGTGCCAGCAGCCCTGGGGGGGGGCGCCCCTCTGGAAACACCATATATTTT
>NA|TRBJ2-3|TRBV2|NA|16
CASRDLTGAGRDTQYF
TGTGCCAGCAGGGACCTGACTGGGGCGGGGAGGGATACGCAGTATTTT
>TRBD1|TRBJ1-1|TRBV5-4|NA|15
CASSVPGTGVAEAFF
TGTGCCAGCAGCGTACCCGGGACAGGGGTTGCTGAAGCTTTCTTT
>NA|TRBJ2-6|TRBV2|NA|13
CASSYSGANVLTF
TGTGCCAGCAGTTACTCTGGGGCCAACGTCCTGACTTTC
>NA|TRBJ2-1|TRBV30|NA|13
CAFLQSNGNEQFF
TGTGCCTTTCTACAGAGTAATGGCAATGAGCAGTTCTTC
>NA|TRBJ2-5|TRBV20-1|NA|11
CSAQGQETQYF
TGCAGTGCACAGGGTCAAGAGACCCAGTACTTC